The clone carrying this T cell receptor beta chain was detected only a few times. The target antigen is unknown. The sample comes from a study of T cells in Graves' hyperthyroidism and ophthalmopathy. About the study: The initial diagnosis was the point when peripheral blood was collected, ahead of any treatment. General study results and limits: Most thyroid clonotypes with frequency above 0.001 were detected in blood.

Template material for amplifying TCR beta CDR3 regions consisted of RNA transcripts. Primed by the HTBI set, a first-round RT-PCR was run on the TCR CDR3. TCRdb reprocessed the multiplex PCR reads via MiXCR and lists one record per CDR3 protein. This sample has about 130,000 distinct CDR3 sequences, with 22% found just once. Isolation of PBMCs was performed on 10 ml fresh peripheral blood. The sequence derives from a woman aged 45-65 years with Graves' hyperthyroidism that later progressed to Graves' ophthalmopathy. Sequenced: blood.

DNA of the CDR3: TGTGCCACCAGTCCGAGGACTAGCGGGGGGAAGTTCTTC. Protein sequence: CATSPRTSGGKFF. This sequence joins TRBV24-1 and TRBJ2-1; 14 bases line up with TRBD2. V shed 6 bases and J 14 bases; nucleotides not matched to a gene: 5. The germline gives CDR1 KGHDR, CDR2 SFDVKD. This CDR3 is 13 amino acids long.